This T cell receptor (beta chain) was retrieved from a study of shared clonotypes between healthy human individuals. Assay runs were performed at deep level. Sequencing was performed with immunoSEQ multiplex PCR; in TCRdb, only in-frame clones are kept and a portion is missing. The table includes some 2.1 million clones, over 85% detected once. Whole-study findings and limits: Naive CD4 clonotypes overlapped across a handful of donors at around 4.8%. Limited genetic and exposure-history diversity came from having few donors.

Terminally differentiated effector memory CD45RA+ cells were excluded from the naive CD8 cells, which were CD45RO-negative and positively selected for CCR7. The donors, all of them Caucasian adults, lived in Nashville, Tennessee. The sample holds one count of this clone. As yet, its antigen is unknown. The source material was naive CD8+ T cells from PBMCs. The source of this sequence is a man between 18 and 29 years old in good health. Some clones in this sample may be carry-over from other donors' samples.

The CDR3 coding sequence is TGTGCCAGCAGCTCCTTCCTAGCGGGAGGTCACTACGAGCAGTACTTC. It specifies CASSSFLAGGHYEQYF. The chain links TRBV7-2 to TRBJ2-7; 11 nucleotides line up with TRBD2. The V gene end was trimmed by 4 bases and the J gene end by 3 bases; junction bases not matched to a gene: 8. Germline lookup yields CDR1 SGHTA and CDR2 FQGNSA. The CDR3 extends over 16 amino acids.